A single sample is the source of the 6 T cell receptor beta chains below, sequenced in a study of blood T cell repertoires in COVID-19. Repertoires were generated with immunoSEQ multiplex PCR, while TCRdb's copy carries only in-frame clones and drops some. The sample yields around 470,000 clones, approximately 92% seen once. The sequenced sample consisted of peripheral blood. The source is a man between 18 and 29 years old with COVID-19, enrolled during active disease.

The chain joins TRBV19 to TRBJ1-2, with 10 bases that match TRBD1. The CDR3 covers 15 residues. Germline V gene lookup returns CDR1 LNHDA and CDR2 SQIVND (reference sequence). V gave up 7 bases and J gave up 7 bases; unmatched junction bases: 12. The chain's CDR3 is CASTTLTGQGLGYTF. The CDR3, as DNA: TGTGCCAGTACCACCTTAACGGGACAGGGGCTTGGCTACACCTTC.

This chain connects TRBV2 to TRBJ1-6, with 10 bases lining up with TRBD1. J was trimmed by 8 bases and V by 2 bases; bases with no gene match: 9. Looked up from germline, CDR1 is SNHLY and CDR2 is FYNNEI. The CDR3 length is 17 residues. For the CDR3, the DNA is TGTGCCAGCAGTGAACGACAGGGGGCTAGGGCCTATTCACCCCTCCACTTT. It encodes CASSERQGARAYSPLHF. Full variable domain (outside the CDR3, taken from reference TRBV2 and TRBJ1-6): EPEVTQTPSHQVTQMGQEVILRCVPISNHLYFYWYRQILGQKVEFLVSFYNNEISEKSEIFDDQFSVERPDGSNFTLKIRSTKLEDSAMYFCASSERQGARAYSPLHFGNGTRLTVT.

This chain links TRBV9 with TRBJ2-3; possible D gene TRBD1, 6 bases. Trimming left V 3 bases short and J 0 bases short, with 14 bases between. The CDR3 is made up of 16 amino acids. CDR1 SGDLS and CDR2 YYNGEE come from the germline V gene. CDR3 protein: CASSAIYGQSTDTQYF. Written as DNA, the CDR3 is TGTGCCAGCAGCGCCATATATGGACAGAGCACAGATACGCAGTATTTT.

The chain uses TRBV5-1 and TRBJ2-3; D is possibly TRBD1 (6 bases). Between the trimmed V and J ends, which lost 0 bases and 2 bases, there was a span of 10 bases. CDR1 is SGHRS, CDR2 YFSETQ, per germline. The CDR3 spans 15 residues. CDR3 amino acids: CASSLVAGDTDTQYF. CDR3 bases: TGCGCCAGCAGCTTGGTTGCAGGGGACACAGATACGCAGTATTTT.

The chain links TRBV27 to TRBJ2-1; 12 bases match TRBD2. J lost 3 bases, V lost 6 bases, and 9 bases had no gene match. Germline values: CDR1 MNHEY, CDR2 SMNVEV (reference sequence). The CDR3 extends over 17 amino acids. DNA for the CDR3: TGTGCCAGCAGGACAACCGGACTAGCGGGGAACTACAATGAGCAGTTCTTC. Protein sequence: CASRTTGLAGNYNEQFF.

The chain recombines TRBV7-8 with TRBJ2-3; 7 nucleotides line up with TRBD2. This CDR3 spans 16 amino acids. The germline gives CDR1 SGHVS, CDR2 FQNEAQ. The trim removed 5 bases at V and 2 bases at J, leaving 10 bases unmatched. The CDR3 here is CASSHGEGGPTDTQYF. CDR3 sequence (DNA): TGTGCCAGCAGCCACGGGGAGGGCGGGCCCACAGATACGCAGTATTTT.